This T cell receptor (beta chain) was retrieved from a study of blood T cells in healthy people across ages. Findings of the study overall: A roughly linear age-dependent decrease characterized TCR beta diversity per million T cells.

Turning to this clonotype: The antigen is unknown.

Caucasian, healthy and from Russia, the donors were aged between roughly 6 and 100. Extractions gave at least 5.5 micrograms of total RNA per sample. The use of a sample-barcoded 5' primer and a J-beta primer mix characterized a second PCR of 7 to 11 cycles. Samples each returned at least 2.5 million CDR3-containing paired-end reads. TCRdb analysed the 5' RACE reads with MiXCR anew, one entry per CDR3 protein. In the table there are over a million distinct CDR3 sequences, under 45% of which are singletons. The junction had 8 bases not matched to a gene; V was cut back by 4 bases and J by 7 bases. In germline, CDR1 is MNHEY, CDR2 SMNVEV (reference sequence). The length of the CDR3 is 17 residues.

Sequenced sample: blood. The chain couples TRBV27 to TRBJ2-1; 15 bases agree with TRBD2. The receptor's source is a woman aged 60-75 years in good health. The CDR3 loop is CASSSRTSGRATNEQFF. CDR3 nucleotides: TGTGCCAGCAGTTCCAGGACTAGCGGGAGGGCCACGAATGAGCAGTTCTTC.